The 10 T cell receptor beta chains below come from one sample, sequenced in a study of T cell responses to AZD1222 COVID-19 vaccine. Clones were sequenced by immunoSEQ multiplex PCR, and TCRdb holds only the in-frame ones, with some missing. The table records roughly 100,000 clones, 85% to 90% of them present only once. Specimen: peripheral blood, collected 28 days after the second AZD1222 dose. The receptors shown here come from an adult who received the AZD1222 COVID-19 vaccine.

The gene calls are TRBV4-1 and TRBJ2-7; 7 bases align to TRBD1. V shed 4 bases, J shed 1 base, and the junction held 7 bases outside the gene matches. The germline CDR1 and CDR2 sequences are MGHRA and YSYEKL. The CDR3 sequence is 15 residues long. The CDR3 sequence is CASSPNPGQSYEQYF. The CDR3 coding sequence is TGCGCCAGCAGCCCTAATCCGGGACAGTCCTACGAGCAGTACTTC.

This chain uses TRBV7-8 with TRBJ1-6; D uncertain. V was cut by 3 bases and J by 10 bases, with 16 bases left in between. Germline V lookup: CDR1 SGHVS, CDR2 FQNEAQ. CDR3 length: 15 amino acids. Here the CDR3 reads CASSFRTWPGSPLHF. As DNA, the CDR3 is TGTGCCAGCAGCTTCCGAACATGGCCCGGGTCACCCCTCCACTTT.

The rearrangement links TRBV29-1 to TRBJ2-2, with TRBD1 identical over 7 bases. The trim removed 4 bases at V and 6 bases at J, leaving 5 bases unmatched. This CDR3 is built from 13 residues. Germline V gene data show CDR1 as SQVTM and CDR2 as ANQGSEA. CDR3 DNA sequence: TGCAGCGTTGTAGAGGGGGCGGCCGGGGAGCTGTTTTTT. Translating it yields CSVVEGAAGELFF.

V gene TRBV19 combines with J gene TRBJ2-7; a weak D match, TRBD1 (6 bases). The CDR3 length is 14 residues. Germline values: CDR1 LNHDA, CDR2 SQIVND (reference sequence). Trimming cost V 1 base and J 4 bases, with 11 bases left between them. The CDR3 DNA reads TGTGCCAGTAGTATAGTCCAGGGGACGTACGAGCAGTACTTC. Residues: CASSIVQGTYEQYF.

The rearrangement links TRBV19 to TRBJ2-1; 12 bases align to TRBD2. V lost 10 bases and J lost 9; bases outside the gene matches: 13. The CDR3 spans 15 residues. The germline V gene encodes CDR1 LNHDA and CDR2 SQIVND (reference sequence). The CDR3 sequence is CATSKGLAGPSEQFF. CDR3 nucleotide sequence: TGTGCCACCTCTAAGGGACTAGCGGGTCCCAGTGAGCAGTTCTTC.

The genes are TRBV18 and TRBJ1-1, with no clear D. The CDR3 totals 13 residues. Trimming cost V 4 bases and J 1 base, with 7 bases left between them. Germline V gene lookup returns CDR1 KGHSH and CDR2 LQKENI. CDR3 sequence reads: CASSQAWNTEAFF. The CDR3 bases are TGTGCCAGCTCACAAGCCTGGAACACTGAAGCTTTCTTT.

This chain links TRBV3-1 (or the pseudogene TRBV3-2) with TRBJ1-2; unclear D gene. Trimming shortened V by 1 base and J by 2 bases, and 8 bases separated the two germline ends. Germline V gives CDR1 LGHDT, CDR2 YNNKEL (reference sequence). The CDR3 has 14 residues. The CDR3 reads CASSQVAGNYGYTF. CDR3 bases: TGTGCCAGCAGCCAAGTCGCGGGGAACTATGGCTACACCTTC.

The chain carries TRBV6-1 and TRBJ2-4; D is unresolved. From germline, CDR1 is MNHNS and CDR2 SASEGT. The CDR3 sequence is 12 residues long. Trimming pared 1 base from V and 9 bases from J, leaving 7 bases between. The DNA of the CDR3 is TGTGCCAGCAGTGAAGGGATCGGCATTCAGTACTTC. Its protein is CASSEGIGIQYF.

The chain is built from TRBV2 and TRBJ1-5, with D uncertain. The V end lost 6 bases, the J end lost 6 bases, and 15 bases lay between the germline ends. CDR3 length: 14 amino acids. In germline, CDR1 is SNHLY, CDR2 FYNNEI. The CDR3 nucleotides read TGTGCCAGCAGGAGAAGGGATTTAAGTCAGCCCCAGCATTTT. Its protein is CASRRRDLSQPQHF.

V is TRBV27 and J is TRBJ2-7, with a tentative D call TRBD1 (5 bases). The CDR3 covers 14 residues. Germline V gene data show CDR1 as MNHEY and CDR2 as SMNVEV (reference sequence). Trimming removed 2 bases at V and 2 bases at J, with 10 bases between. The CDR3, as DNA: TGTGCCAGCAGTTTAAGCAGGGCAACCTACGAGCAGTACTTC. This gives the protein CASSLSRATYEQYF.